A selection of T cell receptor beta chains follows, all from one sample in a study of T-cell memory formation after mild COVID-19. Using its own MiXCR run on the 5' RACE reads, TCRdb lists one record per CDR3 protein. This sample yields tens of thousands of distinct CDR3 sequences, of which approximately 7% are seen a single time; approximately 0.74% belongs to the top ten. Sequenced input: PBMCs or a T cell subset sorted from them (not recorded which). The receptors shown here come from an adult who had mild COVID-19 (a few samples of this study predate the infection). Cell type and time point are not known. The conserved cysteine and the conserved F or W are not part of the CDR3 here. The order of the fields is V gene, CDR3 protein.

V gene: TRBV7-2
CDR3 protein: ASSLAHRETQY

V gene: TRBV5-4
CDR3 protein: ASSLGPVLAGTRETQY

V gene: TRBV20-1
CDR3 protein: SAREGGFNQPQH

V gene: TRBV2
CDR3 protein: ASSEGKAGGYYEQY

V gene: TRBV5-1
CDR3 protein: ASSLAERTLAF

V gene: TRBV5-1
CDR3 protein: ASSVTLLGEQF

V gene: TRBV19
CDR3 protein: ASRAEQLAAETQY

V gene: TRBV20-1
CDR3 protein: SARGGQLVVAEAF

V gene: TRBV27
CDR3 protein: ASSWSGSNQPQH

V gene: TRBV10-3
CDR3 protein: AINDRAGDTEAF

V gene: TRBV7-9
CDR3 protein: ASSIISLAKNIQY

V gene: TRBV7-9
CDR3 protein: ASSLGGRDRDYGYT

V gene: TRBV24-1
CDR3 protein: ATSDPGLRAEQY

V gene: TRBV27
CDR3 protein: ASRISLGRGPGYT

V gene: TRBV12-3/TRBV12-4
CDR3 protein: ASRTGTGSGYGYT

V gene: TRBV20-1
CDR3 protein: SARGGAQGGAEAF

V gene: TRBV11-3
CDR3 protein: ASSPATYNEQF

V gene: TRBV20-1
CDR3 protein: SARGMQETQY

V gene: TRBV5-1
CDR3 protein: ASRRVTGDTGELF

V gene: TRBV29-1
CDR3 protein: SVEGGQRGGYT

V gene: TRBV5-1
CDR3 protein: ASSIAITGTGEEKLF

V gene: TRBV7-2
CDR3 protein: ASSLSGTSGFPYEQY

V gene: TRBV24-1
CDR3 protein: ATSDPGQGNTDTQY

V gene: TRBV7-2
CDR3 protein: ASSWDSSNQPQH

V gene: TRBV7-2
CDR3 protein: ASSPRQGGRNEQY

V gene: TRBV4-2
CDR3 protein: ASSQGQGAVEPQETQY

V gene: TRBV11-3
CDR3 protein: ASSLGRGAMDTQY

V gene: TRBV4-1
CDR3 protein: ASSQESRPLYGYT

V gene: TRBV7-3
CDR3 protein: ASSQGAGELF

V gene: TRBV9
CDR3 protein: ASSGGQGANEQY

V gene: TRBV20-1
CDR3 protein: SARRTEGSYGYT

V gene: TRBV7-2
CDR3 protein: ASSLSAQGYTEAF

V gene: TRBV7-9
CDR3 protein: ASSLFSYNEQF

V gene: TRBV3-1
CDR3 protein: ASSQDQTAYGYT

V gene: TRBV6-6
CDR3 protein: ASGDRGRLRDYGYT

V gene: TRBV5-1
CDR3 protein: ASSLAPRQFQY

V gene: TRBV27
CDR3 protein: ASSSPLRGRLGYT

V gene: TRBV11-2
CDR3 protein: ASSLRGLGEQF

V gene: TRBV4-2
CDR3 protein: ASSQERGGNQPQH

V gene: TRBV24-1
CDR3 protein: ATRQGDHYGYT